These 11 T cell receptor beta chains came from one sample sequenced in a study of regulatory T cells in long-lasting Graves disease. Building the TCR beta libraries relied on iRepertoire HTBI primers, and CDR3 regions underwent Arm-PCR. TCRdb called the multiplex PCR reads again in MiXCR, with one record for every CDR3 protein. The sample lists roughly 440,000 distinct CDR3 sequences; less than 20% were seen once. Time point given: newly diagnosed GD, antithyroid drugs for less than 3 months. PBMC-derived RNA was used for the TCR library. The same data also went into a second study, on T cells in Graves' hyperthyroidism and ophthalmopathy.

Sample: peripheral blood mononuclear cells (PBMCs), taken at new diagnosis, from a patient treated with antithyroid drugs. These receptors were obtained from a woman between 18 and 30 years old with Graves disease.

V is TRBV5-1 and J is TRBJ2-2; 8 bases fit TRBD2. V shed 0 bases and J 4 bases; nucleotides not matched to a gene: 8. Germline CDR1 reads SGHRS; CDR2 reads YFSETQ. The CDR3 length is 17 residues. This CDR3 reads CASSLAPGLVVTGELFF. CDR3 in DNA: TGCGCCAGCAGCTTGGCCCCGGGACTAGTTGTCACCGGGGAGCTGTTTTTT. The whole variable domain, filled in from reference TRBV5-1 and TRBJ2-2, reads KAGVTQTPRYLIKTRGQQVTLSCSPISGHRSVSWYQQTPGQGLQFLFEYFSETQRNKGNFPGRFSGRQFSNSRSEMNVSTLELGDSALYLCASSLAPGLVVTGELFFGEGSRLTVL.

As for this clonotype: With a much larger clone just one base away, this may be a read error. V gene TRBV7-2 combines with J gene TRBJ2-7; unclear D gene. Germline loops: CDR1 SGHTA, CDR2 FQGNSA. This CDR3 comprises 14 residues. In DNA, the CDR3 is TGTGCCAGCAGCTTAGCTACTACGGGCTACGAGCAGCACTTC. Translated: CASSLATTGYEQHF.

This clonotype was seen repeatedly, ten times or more. The rearrangement uses TRBV7-2 and TRBJ2-1; 15 nucleotides agree with TRBD2. Germline CDR1 SGHTA, CDR2 FQGNSA. The V gene end was trimmed by 2 bases and the J gene end by 3 bases; junction bases not matched to a gene: 11. CDR3 size: 20 residues. CDR3 protein: CASSLPTGLAGGRGYNEQFF. As DNA, the CDR3 is TGTGCCAGCAGCTTACCAACGGGACTAGCGGGAGGAAGGGGCTACAATGAGCAGTTCTTC.

This clonotype has more than one count but fewer than ten. This sequence joins TRBV20-1 and TRBJ2-7; the match to TRBD2 covers 8 bases. The CDR3 runs to 12 residues. From germline, CDR1 is DFQATT and CDR2 SNEGSKA (reference sequence). Losses at the gene ends were 6 bases for V and 2 bases for J; bases not matched to a gene: 3. In DNA, the CDR3 is TGCAGTGCCCGGGGGGGGGCCTACGAGCAGTACTTC. Translation: CSARGGAYEQYF.

The V and J genes are TRBV5-1 and TRBJ2-5; D call uncertain. The V gene's germline CDR1 is SGHRS and CDR2 YFSETQ. Trimming removed 4 bases from V and 1 base from J, with 11 bases in between. CDR3 size: 14 residues. CDR3 sequence (DNA): TGCGCCAGCAGCCGCCAAGGGCCCCAAGAGACCCAGTACTTC. Encoded protein: CASSRQGPQETQYF.

This clonotype showed up just a few times. This sequence joins TRBV6-1 and TRBJ2-7; D may correspond to TRBD1 or TRBD2 (5 bases each). The CDR3 is 15 residues long. V lost 7 bases to trimming and J lost 1 base, with 17 bases between them. Per germline, CDR1 MNHNS and CDR2 SASEGT. The CDR3 spells CASKPPGPSSYEQYF. CDR3 bases: TGTGCCAGCAAGCCCCCGGGACCCAGTTCCTACGAGCAGTACTTC.

The chain combines TRBV4-1 with TRBJ2-3; D gene unclear. Trimming cost V 0 bases and J 8 bases, with 6 bases left between them. The CDR3 is 12 residues long. Germline values: CDR1 MGHRA, CDR2 YSYEKL. This CDR3 reads CASSQDPGTQYF. The CDR3 DNA sequence: TGCGCCAGCAGCCAAGATCCGGGTACGCAGTATTTT.

Points on this clonotype: A single base separates this from a much larger clone, so it may be a read error. V and J are TRBV28 and TRBJ1-5; D uncertain. The CDR3 loop spans 14 amino acids. CDR1 is MDHEN and CDR2 is SYDVKM in the germline V gene. The CDR3 loop is CAGSPSPSDKPQHF. The CDR3 DNA is TGTGCCGGCAGCCCCTCTCCTTCGGATAAACCCCAGCATTTT.

This clonotype was recorded at least ten times. At one of its ends the junction is not consistent with the germline gene, which may arise from a read error. CDR3: CASSLGLADTGELFF. The CDR3 bases are TGTGCCAGCAGCCTGGGCCTTGCCGACACCGGGGAGCTGTTTTTT. The J gene is TRBJ2-2, the V gene TRBV5-1; D unclear. This CDR3 is 15 amino acids long. Per the germline V gene, CDR1 is SGHRS and CDR2 is YFSETQ.

Ten or more counts support this clonotype. The J gene is TRBJ2-1, the V gene TRBV27; 12 bases are a match to TRBD2. Trimming cost V 5 bases and J 4 bases; bases outside gene matches: 9. Germline loops: CDR1 MNHEY, CDR2 SMNVEV (reference sequence). The CDR3 runs 17 residues. CDR3 sequence (DNA): TGTGCCAGCAGTGAAACCCGCGGACTAGCGGGATACAATGAGCAGTTCTTC. Amino acids: CASSETRGLAGYNEQFF.

This clonotype was counted ten times or more. The chain uses TRBV28 and TRBJ2-5; 7 bases align to TRBD1. V lost 6 bases and J lost 2; bases outside the gene matches: 9. This CDR3 has 15 residues. CDR1 and CDR2 from the germline V gene are MDHEN and SYDVKM. The CDR3 loop is CASRESGQRQETQYF. DNA of the CDR3: TGTGCCAGCAGAGAATCGGGACAGCGGCAAGAGACCCAGTACTTC. The full variable domain, in which reference TRBV28 and TRBJ2-5 provide the parts outside the CDR3, is DVKVTQSSRYLVKRTGEKVFLECVQDMDHENMFWYRQDPGLGLRLIYFSYDVKMKEKGDIPEGYSVSREKKERFSLILESASTNQTSMYLCASRESGQRQETQYFGPGTRLLVL.